This T cell receptor (beta chain) was profiled in a study of shared clonotypes between healthy human individuals. Background on the study: The people who gave samples were a couple of women and a few men aged 18 to 49.

Some clones are missing from TCRdb's copy, which holds only in-frame ones; the method was immunoSEQ multiplex PCR. The table shows nearly 1 million clones, with 76% occurring only once. The CDR3 is 14 residues long. Germline assignment: CDR1 SGHTA and CDR2 FQGNSA. V was trimmed by 8 bases and J by 2 bases, leaving 14 bases between them. Concerning this clone itself: Its antigen is not known.

Whole-study findings and limits: Clonotypes shared by all four sorted-subset donors had higher generation probabilities than non-shared clonotypes. Of the naive CD4 clonotypes, around 4.8% were shared across several donors. The researchers took only blood, and tissue repertoires probably look different.

V gene TRBV7-2 combines with J gene TRBJ2-3; D might be TRBD2 (5 bases). The source is a man aged 18 to 30 in good health. Sequences were obtained from memory CD4+ T cells sorted from blood. Subset in this sample: CD45RA-negative fraction. The CDR3 reads CASASAGYTDTQYF. The CDR3 DNA reads TGTGCCAGCGCCTCTGCGGGCTACACAGATACGCAGTATTTT.